A single sample gave rise to the 29 T cell receptor beta chains below, sequenced in a study of vaccination effects on CD4 cells after COVID-19. Their antigens are not known. The ViraFEST assay expanded antigen-specific CD4+ T cells with viral peptide pools before sequencing. Once cultured for approximately 10 days, the cells underwent separation to obtain CD4+ T cells. Neither prior SARS-CoV-2 infection nor positive nucleocapsid antibodies were present in the vaccine recipients. The protocol was immunoSEQ multiplex PCR, while the TCRdb copy is restricted to in-frame clones and leaves out a portion. This sample has about 24,000 clones, with over 70% found just once. Material: CD4+ T cells from PBMCs cultured with HCoV-NL63 spike peptides, obtained before COVID-19 vaccination. These receptor sequences come from a human donor who received a COVID-19 vaccine.

This clone was observed a single time. This chain joins TRBV4-1 and TRBJ2-3; D call uncertain. The CDR3 runs 13 residues. CDR1 and CDR2 (germline): MGHRA, YSYEKL. Trimming stripped 3 bases from V and 4 bases from J, with 8 bases between. The CDR3 DNA reads as TGCGCCAGCAGCCACCCCCTAGCAGATACGCAGTATTTT. It specifies CASSHPLADTQYF.

This clone has more than one count but fewer than ten. V gene TRBV2 combines with J gene TRBJ1-1; D may be TRBD1 (5 bases). The CDR3 is 13 residues long. Per germline, CDR1 SNHLY and CDR2 FYNNEI. The ends were cut back, 6 bases at V and 1 base at J, with 9 bases in the middle. The CDR3 here is CASRTRGNTEAFF. The CDR3 DNA is TGTGCCAGCAGGACTAGGGGGAACACTGAAGCTTTCTTT.

CDR3 DNA: TGTGCCAGCAGTCTACTTAGCAATCAGCCCCAGCATTTT. Translation gives CASSLLSNQPQHF. The rearrangement uses TRBV6-5 and TRBJ1-5; D unclear. The CDR3 extends over 13 amino acids. V shed 5 bases and J shed 0 bases, with 5 bases lying between them. Germline-derived CDR1 and CDR2 are MNHEY and SVGAGI.

This clone ranks as large. The rearrangement uses TRBV3-1 (or the pseudogene TRBV3-2) and TRBJ1-5; TRBD1 matches at 7 bases. With V trimmed by 4 bases and J by 0 bases, 9 bases remained unmatched. CDR3 length: 17 amino acids. Germline V gives CDR1 LGHDT, CDR2 YNNKEL (reference sequence). CDR3 sequence: CASSRATGQDSNQPQHF. The CDR3 coding sequence is TGTGCCAGCAGCCGCGCGACCGGACAGGATAGCAATCAGCCCCAGCATTTT.

This clone was counted a single time. V and J are TRBV3-1 (or the pseudogene TRBV3-2) and TRBJ1-2; TRBD1 agrees at 7 bases. Trimming took 0 bases from V and 2 from J; bases not matched to a gene: 6. CDR3 length equals 16 residues. From germline, CDR1 is LGHDT and CDR2 YNNKEL (reference sequence). CDR3 nucleotides: TGTGCCAGCAGCCAAGACTTCCACAGGGGAAACTATGGCTACACCTTC. It is translated as CASSQDFHRGNYGYTF.

The genes are TRBV11-2 and TRBJ1-1, with 7 bases lining up with TRBD1. This CDR3 is 17 amino acids long. CDR1 SGHAT and CDR2 FQNNGV come from the germline V gene. The V segment lost 5 bases and the J segment 5 bases; nucleotides outside the gene matches: 17. The CDR3 sequence: CASSDIITGAISTEAFF. The CDR3 DNA is TGTGCCAGCAGCGACATAATAACAGGGGCTATAAGTACTGAAGCTTTCTTT.

In this sample, this clone turned up once. The chain combines TRBV10-3 with TRBJ2-2; D not certain. The V end was cut by 7 bases, the J end by 0 bases, with 15 bases between. This CDR3 has 16 amino acids. The germline gives CDR1 ENHRY, CDR2 SYGVKD. The CDR3 is CAITSTAGTNTGELFF. CDR3 DNA: TGTGCCATCACTTCGACCGCTGGAACGAACACCGGGGAGCTGTTTTTT.

The rearrangement uses TRBV2 and TRBJ1-6, with 7 bases identical to TRBD1. Germline values: CDR1 SNHLY, CDR2 FYNNEI. The CDR3 is 14 amino acids. With V trimmed by 2 bases and J by 6 bases, 1 base remained unmatched. DNA for the CDR3: TGTGCCAGCAGTGAACAGGGGGGTAATTCACCCCTCCACTTT. Its protein product is CASSEQGGNSPLHF.

The V and J genes are TRBV7-9 and TRBJ2-1; 10 bases align to TRBD2. V dropped 5 bases and J dropped 7; count of bases not matched to a gene: 8. Germline CDR1 SEHNR, CDR2 FQNEAQ (reference sequence). The CDR3 consists of 15 residues. CDR3 in amino acids: CASSISGGLQNEQFF. The DNA of the CDR3 is TGTGCCAGCAGCATTAGCGGGGGGCTACAGAATGAGCAGTTCTTC.

This clone was observed a single time. The chain recombines TRBV4-1 with TRBJ2-2; D might be TRBD1 (6 bases). Trimming cost V 6 bases and J 2 bases, with 16 bases left between them. This CDR3 region has 16 residues. Germline V lookup: CDR1 MGHRA, CDR2 YSYEKL. This CDR3 is CASRHMTGPNTGELFF. The CDR3 bases are TGCGCCAGCAGACACATGACAGGACCCAACACCGGGGAGCTGTTTTTT.

The V and J genes are TRBV5-1 and TRBJ2-5; TRBD1 matches 7 bases. Losses at the gene ends were 3 bases for V and 3 bases for J; bases not matched to a gene: 2. From germline, CDR1 is SGHRS and CDR2 YFSETQ. CDR3 length: 13 amino acids. The CDR3 DNA is TGCGCCAGCAGCTCGGGACAGAAAGAGACCCAGTACTTC. This gives the protein CASSSGQKETQYF.

The chain has TRBV6-6 and TRBJ2-7; D is undetermined. The V end lost 6 bases, the J end lost 3 bases, and 6 bases lay between the germline ends. Per germline, CDR1 MNHNY and CDR2 SVGAGI (reference sequence). This CDR3 has 11 residues. The CDR3 region is CASRGFYEQYF. The DNA for the CDR3 is TGTGCCAGCAGGGGTTTCTACGAGCAGTACTTC.

This chain joins TRBV11-3 and TRBJ2-7; D remains unclear. CDR3 size: 13 residues. Germline-derived CDR1 and CDR2 are SGHNT and YENEEA. Trimming took 5 bases from V and 7 from J, leaving 15 bases between them. CDR3 residues: CASSPRMGGEQYF. CDR3 sequence (DNA): TGTGCCAGCAGCCCCCGGATGGGTGGGGAGCAGTACTTC. Full variable domain (remainder filled in from reference TRBV11-3 and TRBJ2-7): EAGVVQSPRYKIIEKKQPVAFWCNPISGHNTLYWYLQNLGQGPELLIRYENEEAVDDSQLPKDRFSAERLKGVDSTLKIQPAELGDSAVYLCASSPRMGGEQYFGPGTRLTVT.

The V and J genes are TRBV5-6 and TRBJ1-4; the D is unclear. Germline lookup yields CDR1 SGHDT and CDR2 YYEEEE. Trimming took off 5 bases at V and 0 bases at J, with 8 bases between the two ends. The CDR3 runs 14 residues. The CDR3 DNA is TGTGCCAGCAGGCGCAGAGCAACTAATGAAAAACTGTTTTTT. Protein sequence: CASRRRATNEKLFF.

The rearrangement links TRBV7-8 to TRBJ1-1; D gene uncertain. This CDR3 comprises 15 residues. Germline V CDR1 and CDR2: SGHVS, FQNEAQ. Trimming took off 0 bases at V and 0 bases at J, with 8 bases between the two ends. The CDR3 protein is CASSLASSLNTEAFF. CDR3 bases: TGTGCCAGCAGCTTAGCGTCAAGTTTGAACACTGAAGCTTTCTTT. Looking up the rest from reference TRBV7-8 and TRBJ1-1 gives the full variable domain: GAGVSQSPRYKVAKRGQDVALRCDPISGHVSLFWYQQALGQGPEFLTYFQNEAQLDKSGLPSDRFFAERPEGSVSTLKIQRTQQEDSAVYLCASSLASSLNTEAFFGQGTRLTVV.

The chain links TRBV25-1 to TRBJ2-2; D is perhaps TRBD2 (7 bases). Trimming cost V 8 bases and J 4 bases, with 20 bases left between them. Per the germline V gene, CDR1 is MGHDK and CDR2 is SYGVNS. The CDR3 length is 16 residues. The CDR3 spells CASGRYKGGTTGELFF. For the CDR3, the DNA is TGTGCCAGCGGTCGATATAAGGGGGGGACCACCGGGGAGCTGTTTTTT. The full variable domain, with the rest looked up from reference TRBV25-1 and TRBJ2-2, is EADIYQTPRYLVIGTGKKITLECSQTMGHDKMYWYQQDPGMELHLIHYSYGVNSTEKGDLSSESTVSRIRTEHFPLTLESARPSHTSQYLCASGRYKGGTTGELFFGEGSRLTVL.

DNA for the CDR3: TGTGCCAGCAGTGACGGACAGGGGGATGAGCAGTTCTTC. Translation gives CASSDGQGDEQFF. This sequence joins TRBV2 and TRBJ2-1; 10 positions match TRBD1. With V trimmed by 3 bases and J by 8 bases, 1 base remained unmatched. Germline V lookup: CDR1 SNHLY, CDR2 FYNNEI. The CDR3 runs 13 residues.

This CDR3 is CASSVGGSYGYTF. DNA of the CDR3: TGTGCCAGCAGCGTAGGTGGGAGCTATGGCTACACCTTC. The gene calls are TRBV9 and TRBJ1-2, with D hard to call. The CDR3 is 13 amino acids. The germline V and J ends were trimmed by 0 bases and 4 bases, with 7 bases remaining between them. The germline CDR1 and CDR2 sequences are SGDLS and YYNGEE.

This sequence joins TRBV6-5 and TRBJ1-2; 9 nucleotides match TRBD1. The CDR3 loop spans 14 amino acids. V was pared by 2 bases and J by 2 bases, with 0 bases of the junction left unmatched. Germline assignment: CDR1 MNHEY and CDR2 SVGAGI. The CDR3 here is CASSYDRGNYGYTF. The CDR3 coding sequence is TGTGCCAGCAGTTACGACAGGGGGAACTATGGCTACACCTTC.

This clone was seen more than once but under ten times. The chain links TRBV9 to TRBJ1-6; D not certain. V was trimmed by 0 bases and J by 6 bases, leaving 4 bases between them. This CDR3 comprises 13 residues. The V gene's germline CDR1 is SGDLS and CDR2 YYNGEE. The CDR3 sequence is CASSVVSNSPLHF. The CDR3 DNA reads TGTGCCAGCAGCGTAGTCTCTAATTCACCCCTCCACTTT.

The chain joins TRBV5-1 to TRBJ2-1; maybe TRBD1 (6 bases). CDR3 length: 15 amino acids. Trimming cost V 3 bases and J 4 bases, with 14 bases left between them. Germline-derived CDR1 and CDR2 are SGHRS and YFSETQ. The CDR3 reads CASSSTGTNYNEQFF. CDR3 DNA: TGCGCCAGCAGCTCTACCGGGACAAATTACAATGAGCAGTTCTTC.

This clone showed up just once. The V call is TRBV5-1, the J call TRBJ2-1; 7 bases map to TRBD1. This CDR3 comprises 14 residues. Germline V gene sequence: CDR1 SGHRS, CDR2 YFSETQ. Germline trimming cut 4 bases from V and 3 bases from J; bases unmatched to any gene: 4. The CDR3 spells CASSVQGVYNEQFF. CDR3 sequence (DNA): TGCGCCAGCAGCGTGCAGGGGGTCTACAATGAGCAGTTCTTC.

The CDR3 bases are TGTGCCAGCAGTTTATTACCGCGGGACAGGGGGCCTGGAAACACCATATATTTT. This codes for CASSLLPRDRGPGNTIYF. The genes are TRBV27 and TRBJ1-3; 12 bases are shared with TRBD1. The V gene's germline CDR1 is MNHEY and CDR2 SMNVEV (reference sequence). Germline trimming cut 1 base from V and 2 bases from J; bases unmatched to any gene: 6. The length of the CDR3 is 18 residues.

The chain couples TRBV5-1 to TRBJ1-2, with 7 bases that match TRBD1. The V gene end was trimmed by 6 bases and the J gene end by 6 bases; junction bases not matched to a gene: 8. Germline V gives CDR1 SGHRS, CDR2 YFSETQ. The CDR3 runs 13 residues. The CDR3 here is CASTLTTGDGYTF. The DNA for the CDR3 is TGCGCCAGCACGCTGACCACAGGGGATGGCTACACCTTC. The full variable domain, with the rest looked up from reference TRBV5-1 and TRBJ1-2, is KAGVTQTPRYLIKTRGQQVTLSCSPISGHRSVSWYQQTPGQGLQFLFEYFSETQRNKGNFPGRFSGRQFSNSRSEMNVSTLELGDSALYLCASTLTTGDGYTFGSGTRLTVV.

This clone has a handful of counts. The rearrangement joins TRBV11-2 to TRBJ2-1; tentatively, D is TRBD2 (5 bases). Germline loops: CDR1 SGHAT, CDR2 FQNNGV. The CDR3 consists of 12 residues. With 2 bases removed from V and 14 bases from J, the gap between germline ends came to 13 bases. CDR3 region: CASSLNTRLKFF. CDR3 sequence (DNA): TGTGCCAGCAGCTTAAACACTAGATTGAAGTTCTTC.

The J gene is TRBJ2-1, the V gene TRBV6-4; possible D gene TRBD2, 6 bases. Germline CDR1 reads MRHNA; CDR2 reads SNTAGT. Trimming shortened V by 8 bases and J by 1 base, and 15 bases separated the two germline ends. The CDR3 contains 15 residues. CDR3 DNA: TGTGCCAGCCGGGACTCTTACTTATCCTACAATGAGCAGTTCTTC. Translation: CASRDSYLSYNEQFF.

V usage is TRBV24-1 and J usage is TRBJ2-1, with 9 positions matching TRBD2. Germline V lookup: CDR1 KGHDR, CDR2 SFDVKD. This CDR3 spans 16 amino acids. Losses at the gene ends were 2 bases for V and 3 bases for J; bases not matched to a gene: 4. The CDR3 sequence: CATSDSLAGNYNEQFF. CDR3 DNA: TGTGCCACCAGTGATTCTCTAGCGGGGAACTACAATGAGCAGTTCTTC.

Only a few counts were recorded for this clone. The genes are TRBV5-4 and TRBJ2-7; D unresolved. V shed 2 bases and J shed 6 bases, with 6 bases lying between them. Germline V gene sequence: CDR1 SGHNT, CDR2 YYREEE (reference sequence). The CDR3 sequence is 11 residues long. CDR3 in amino acids: CASSLYGEQYF. The CDR3, as DNA: TGTGCCAGCAGCTTATATGGCGAGCAGTACTTC.

This rearrangement joins TRBV6-6 to TRBJ2-7, with 9 bases lining up with TRBD2. The CDR3 loop spans 16 amino acids. V lost 2 bases to trimming and J lost 4 bases; unmatched junction nucleotides: 9. Looked up from germline, CDR1 is MNHNY and CDR2 is SVGAGI (reference sequence). In DNA form, the CDR3 reads TGTGCCAGCAGTTACGGAGCGGGAGGCGGTTATTACGAGCAGTACTTC. This translates into CASSYGAGGGYYEQYF.